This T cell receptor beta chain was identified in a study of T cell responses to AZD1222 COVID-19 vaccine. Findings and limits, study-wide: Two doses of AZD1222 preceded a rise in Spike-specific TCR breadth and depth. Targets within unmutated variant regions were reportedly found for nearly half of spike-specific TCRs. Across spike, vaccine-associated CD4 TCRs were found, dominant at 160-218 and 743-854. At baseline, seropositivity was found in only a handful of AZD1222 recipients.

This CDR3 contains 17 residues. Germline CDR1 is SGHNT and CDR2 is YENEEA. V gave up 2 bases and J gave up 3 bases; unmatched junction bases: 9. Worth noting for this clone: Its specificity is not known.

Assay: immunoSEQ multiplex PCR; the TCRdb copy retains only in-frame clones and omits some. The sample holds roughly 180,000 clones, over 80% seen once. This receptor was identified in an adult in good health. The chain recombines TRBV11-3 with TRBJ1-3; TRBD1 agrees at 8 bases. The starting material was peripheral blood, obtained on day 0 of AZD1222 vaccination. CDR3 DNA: TGTGCCAGCAGCTTAATCCCCGGACAGGGCGGTGGAAACACCATATATTTT. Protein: CASSLIPGQGGGNTIYF.